A selection of T cell receptor beta chains follows, all from one sample in a study of cytomegalovirus exposure and HLA in healthy donors. Sequencing was performed with immunoSEQ multiplex PCR; in TCRdb, only in-frame clones are kept and a portion is missing. In all, the sample yields 100,000 to 150,000 clones. The specimen sequenced was PBMCs. These receptors all stem from a woman aged 40 to 55 in good health and CMV-seronegative. Both conserved end residues are part of each CDR3. D genes are given only for firm matches.

j_call,v_call,d_call,cdr3_aa,cdr3_nt
TRBJ1-4,TRBV5-1,TRBD1,CASSSGQGGEKLFF,TGCGCCAGCAGCTCAGGACAGGGAGGTGAAAAACTGTTTTTT
TRBJ2-5,TRBV19,TRBD1,CASSMPRGRETQYF,TGTGCCAGTAGTATGCCTAGGGGGCGAGAGACCCAGTACTTC
TRBJ2-5,TRBV11-2,.,CASSLMVQAQETQYF,TGTGCCAGCAGCTTAATGGTACAGGCTCAAGAGACCCAGTACTTC
TRBJ1-2,TRBV5-4,TRBD1,CASSLGREQGDYGYTF,TGTGCCAGCAGCTTGGGTAGGGAACAGGGGGACTATGGCTACACCTTC
TRBJ2-5,TRBV4-3,TRBD2,CASSQDLPSGGARETQYF,TGCGCCAGCAGCCAAGATTTGCCTAGCGGGGGGGCCCGGGAGACCCAGTACTTC
TRBJ2-7,TRBV19,TRBD1,CASFTGTASYEQYF,TGTGCCAGCTTTACCGGGACAGCGTCCTACGAGCAGTACTTC
TRBJ2-3,TRBV7-9,TRBD2,CASSLASGSQLDTQYF,TGTGCCAGCAGCTTAGCTAGCGGGTCTCAGTTGGATACGCAGTATTTT
TRBJ2-4,TRBV5-1,.,CASSSADRNGKNIQYF,TGCGCCAGCAGCTCAGCCGACAGGAACGGCAAAAACATTCAGTACTTC
TRBJ1-6,TRBV4-2,.,CASSQEAGGRSYNSPLHF,TGTGCCAGCAGCCAAGAAGCGGGGGGCCGGTCCTATAATTCACCCCTCCACTTT
TRBJ1-2,TRBV18,TRBD1,CVSATGGYYGYTF,TGTGTCAGCGCAACAGGGGGATACTATGGCTACACCTTC
TRBJ2-3,TRBV2,TRBD1,CASRAGQGALDTQYF,TGTGCCAGCAGGGCTGGACAGGGGGCCCTGGATACGCAGTATTTT
TRBJ2-1,TRBV7-3,TRBD2,CASSTSGGDNEQFF,TGTGCCAGCAGCACTAGCGGGGGTGACAATGAGCAGTTCTTC
TRBJ2-2,TRBV7-2,.,CASSFGVNTGELFF,TGTGCCAGCAGCTTCGGAGTGAACACCGGGGAGCTGTTTTTT
TRBJ1-1,TRBV9,.,CASQRGITEAFF,TGTGCCAGCCAGAGGGGGATTACTGAAGCTTTCTTT
TRBJ1-4,TRBV19,TRBD1,CATKIIGQGTTNEKLFF,TGTGCCACTAAGATTATTGGACAGGGAACGACTAATGAAAAACTGTTTTTT
TRBJ1-2,TRBV9,.,CASSVDYGGLSGYTF,TGTGCCAGCAGCGTAGACTACGGGGGGCTGTCTGGCTACACCTTC
TRBJ2-2,TRBV5-1,TRBD2,CATHLGGGARGAGELFF,TGCGCCACACATCTGGGCGGGGGGGCCCGTGGAGCCGGGGAGCTGTTTTTT
TRBJ1-1,TRBV7-3,.,CASSEGSVAFF,TGTGCCAGCAGCGAGGGTAGTGTCGCTTTCTTT
TRBJ2-3,TRBV6-5,.,CASSYSRHSTMDTQYF,TGTGCCAGCAGTTACTCGAGGCACTCGACTATGGATACGCAGTATTTT
TRBJ2-7,TRBV4-3,TRBD2,CASSLLAGGLEQYF,TGCGCCAGCAGCCTACTAGCGGGGGGACTCGAGCAGTACTTC
TRBJ1-2,TRBV7-9,TRBD1,CASSLRDRDGYTF,TGTGCCAGCAGCTTACGGGACAGGGACGGCTACACCTTC
TRBJ1-2,TRBV28,.,CASRLADGGYYGYTF,TGTGCCAGCAGGCTCGCGGACGGGGGGTACTATGGCTACACCTTC
TRBJ1-3,TRBV29-1,TRBD1,CSADRGDTGNTIYF,TGCAGCGCCGACAGGGGGGACACTGGAAACACCATATATTTT
TRBJ2-2,TRBV10-3,.,CAISESARGRITGELFF,TGTGCCATCAGTGAGTCGGCAAGGGGTCGGATAACCGGGGAGCTGTTTTTT
TRBJ2-2,TRBV27,TRBD1,CASKVGQVNTGELFF,TGTGCCAGCAAGGTAGGACAGGTCAACACCGGGGAGCTGTTTTTT
TRBJ2-3,TRBV21-1,.,CASSKECGQASTDTQYF,TGTGCCAGCAGCAAAGAATGCGGACAGGCGAGCACAGATACGCAGTATTTT
TRBJ2-6,TRBV29-1,.,CSVGVAGSSGANVLTF,TGCAGCGTTGGGGTGGCGGGGAGCTCTGGGGCCAACGTCCTGACTTTC
TRBJ1-3,TRBV13,TRBD1,CASSFDRGGENTIYF,TGTGCCAGCAGCTTTGACAGGGGTGGGGAAAACACCATATATTTT
TRBJ1-3,TRBV5-1,TRBD1,CASSSQETGPNSTIYF,TGCGCCAGCAGCTCCCAAGAGACAGGGCCCAATTCCACCATATATTTT
TRBJ1-3,TRBV7-9,.,CASSLFREVIYF,TGTGCCAGCAGCTTATTTCGGGAGGTAATATATTTT
TRBJ1-5,TRBV4-3,TRBD1,CASSQEPAGTGRNQPQHF,TGCGCCAGCAGCCAAGAGCCAGCCGGGACAGGGAGAAATCAGCCCCAGCATTTT
TRBJ1-1,TRBV2,.,CASSAGGQSNTEAFF,TGTGCCAGCAGCGCAGGAGGACAGTCGAACACTGAAGCTTTCTTT
TRBJ1-2,TRBV4-2,TRBD1,CASSQDGTVYGYTF,TGTGCCAGCAGCCAAGACGGGACAGTTTATGGCTACACCTTC
TRBJ1-3,TRBV14,.,CASSQASRGTGNTIYF,TGTGCCAGCAGCCAAGCCTCCAGGGGCACTGGAAACACCATATATTTT
TRBJ2-1,TRBV5-6,.,CASSLNGGGDEQFF,TGTGCCAGCAGCTTGAATGGCGGGGGCGATGAGCAGTTCTTC
TRBJ2-7,TRBV5-1,TRBD1,CASSFRDRGREQYF,TGCGCCAGCAGCTTTAGGGACAGGGGGCGAGAGCAGTACTTC
TRBJ1-1,TRBV9,.,CASSPFWEAAEAFF,TGTGCCAGCAGCCCTTTCTGGGAGGCCGCTGAAGCTTTCTTT
TRBJ2-1,TRBV5-1,TRBD2,CASSPIAGGPHEQFF,TGCGCCAGCAGCCCTATAGCGGGGGGGCCTCATGAGCAGTTCTTC
TRBJ2-7,TRBV7-9,TRBD1,CASSPLGQGGEQYF,TGTGCCAGCAGCCCTTTAGGACAGGGAGGCGAGCAGTACTTC
TRBJ2-5,TRBV27,.,CASSFRGGDPPETQYF,TGTGCCAGCAGTTTCCGAGGGGGGGACCCCCCAGAGACCCAGTACTTC
TRBJ2-1,TRBV19,.,CASSDRRGMAYYNEQFF,TGTGCCAGTAGTGATAGGAGGGGCATGGCCTACTACAATGAGCAGTTCTTC
TRBJ2-1,TRBV29-1,.,CSVATGNNEQFF,TGCAGCGTCGCCACAGGGAACAATGAGCAGTTCTTC
TRBJ2-3,TRBV19,TRBD1,CASSGRQGRTDTQYF,TGTGCCAGTAGTGGGAGACAGGGGCGCACAGATACGCAGTATTTT
TRBJ2-5,TRBV18,.,CASSPSRRAETQYF,TGTGCCAGCTCACCAAGCCGGCGGGCGGAGACCCAGTACTTC
TRBJ2-5,TRBV6-6,.,CAISSGETQYF,TGTGCCATATCCAGCGGAGAGACCCAGTACTTC
TRBJ2-6,TRBV6-4,TRBD1,CASSRGTGASGANVLTF,TGTGCCAGCAGCCGAGGGACAGGGGCGTCCGGGGCCAACGTCCTGACTTTC
TRBJ1-1,TRBV29-1,.,CSVWGGNTEAFF,TGCAGCGTATGGGGGGGGAACACTGAAGCTTTCTTT
TRBJ1-5,TRBV15,TRBD1,CATAGGTGDGPQHF,TGTGCCACCGCAGGGGGGACAGGTGACGGGCCCCAGCATTTT
TRBJ2-5,TRBV2,TRBD2,CASQGGTQETQYF,TGTGCCAGCCAGGGAGGGACCCAAGAGACCCAGTACTTC
TRBJ1-5,TRBV10-3,TRBD1,CAISGTGGLNQPQHF,TGTGCCATCAGTGGGACAGGGGGCTTAAATCAGCCCCAGCATTTT
TRBJ1-2,TRBV5-1,TRBD1,CASSWGTGEVGYTF,TGCGCCAGCAGCTGGGGGACAGGGGAGGTCGGCTACACCTTC
TRBJ1-6,TRBV7-2,.,CASSLATGIYNSPLHF,TGTGCCAGCAGCTTAGCCACAGGGATCTATAATTCACCCCTCCACTTT
TRBJ1-1,TRBV5-1,TRBD1,CASSLTRQGRNTEAFF,TGCGCCAGCAGCTTGACGAGACAGGGGAGGAACACTGAAGCTTTCTTT
TRBJ1-1,TRBV10-3,.,CASSRPGGNTEAFF,TGTGCCAGCTCCCGGCCGGGGGGGAACACTGAAGCTTTCTTT
TRBJ2-1,TRBV5-1,.,CASTSSGVRSYNEQFF,TGCGCCAGCACCTCCTCCGGGGTTCGCTCCTACAATGAGCAGTTCTTC
TRBJ2-7,TRBV27,TRBD1,CASSPQTGFGEQYF,TGTGCCAGCAGTCCCCAGACAGGGTTCGGCGAGCAGTACTTC
TRBJ1-3,TRBV7-2,TRBD1,CASSFSIQGPFSGNTIYF,TGTGCCAGCAGCTTCTCAATACAGGGGCCTTTCTCTGGAAACACCATATATTTT
TRBJ1-2,TRBV7-9,.,CASSFLSQVGGYTF,TGTGCCAGCAGCTTTCTTTCACAGGTTGGTGGCTACACCTTC
TRBJ1-3,TRBV6-1,.,CASSEDGTLPSFYSGNTIYF,TGTGCCAGCAGTGAAGATGGGACATTACCCTCCTTCTACTCTGGAAACACCATATATTTT
TRBJ2-7,TRBV2,.,CASRGGGGLPTYEQYF,TGTGCCAGCAGGGGGGGCGGGGGCCTCCCAACCTACGAGCAGTACTTC